This is a list of T cell receptor beta chains from one sample in a study of blood T cell repertoires in COVID-19. Here immunoSEQ multiplex PCR was the method, and the copy in TCRdb shows in-frame clones only, minus some. This sample has 200,000 to 250,000 clones, with roughly 84% found just once. The specimen sequenced was PBMCs or T cells enriched from blood (not recorded which). These TCRs come from a woman aged 40 to 55 who had recovered from COVID-19. The CDR3 runs from the conserved cysteine through the conserved F or W. The D gene is left open where the match is weak.

.	TRBV19	TRBJ2-3	CASSISLVTDTQYF
TRBD1	TRBV6-5	TRBJ1-3	CASMPSGTGGNTIYF
TRBD2	TRBV9	TRBJ2-7	CASSPRLAGGPYEQYF
.	TRBV21-1	TRBJ2-1	CASSNRGDRRYNEQFF
.	TRBV18	TRBJ2-2	CASSPPIAAGELFF
.	TRBV24-1	TRBJ2-1	CATSDRTGIYNEQFF
TRBD2	TRBV6-4	TRBJ2-3	CASSDSAGGPDTQYF
.	TRBV6-5	TRBJ1-4	CASSNERNEKLFF
.	TRBV5-1	TRBJ1-2	CASRARDSVNYGYTF
.	TRBV7-7	TRBJ2-3	CASSLGQGSTDTQYF
TRBD2	TRBV28	TRBJ2-1	CASTLPSGRGNEQFF
.	TRBV10-3	TRBJ1-1	CAIRDGIEAFF
.	TRBV18	TRBJ1-1	CASSLNSGNTEAFF
.	TRBV6-5	TRBJ2-1	CASSYSPSLNEQFF
.	TRBV11-3	TRBJ2-1	CASSLDLSPYTNNEQFF
.	TRBV9	TRBJ2-3	CASSVAGTDTQYF
TRBD1	TRBV5-1	TRBJ1-6	CASRSGTADSPLHF
TRBD1	TRBV6-5	TRBJ2-3	CASRTDRYEDTQYF
TRBD2	TRBV27	TRBJ2-1	CATAQGREGYNEQFF
TRBD2	TRBV28	TRBJ2-1	CASWASGMYYNEQFF
TRBD2	TRBV19	TRBJ2-1	CASRTHPGGLGNEQFF
.	TRBV25-1	TRBJ1-1	CASSDGAGLGTEAFF
.	TRBV9	TRBJ2-2	CASSVGGTGELFF
.	TRBV7-2	TRBJ2-3	CASSYRSGTDTQYF
TRBD1	TRBV12-3/TRBV12-4	TRBJ2-2	CASSGGYTGELFF
TRBD2	TRBV18	TRBJ2-1	CASSPPSGTSGGVYNEQFF
TRBD1	TRBV3-1/TRBV3-2	TRBJ1-4	CASSRGQGAGLFF
.	TRBV5-1	TRBJ2-2	CASSFAGELFF
.	TRBV30	TRBJ1-2	CAWSRANYGYTF
TRBD2	TRBV6-4	TRBJ2-2	CASTSGSTGELFF
TRBD2	TRBV19	TRBJ2-3	CASNEREGLSTDTQYF
TRBD1	TRBV27	TRBJ1-5	CASSLHRGLNQPQHF
TRBD1	TRBV6-6	TRBJ1-2	CASSFSGGEDYGYTF
.	TRBV10-3	TRBJ2-7	CASETENYEQYF
.	TRBV19	TRBJ1-2	CATRLTNREGYGYTF
.	TRBV21-1	TRBJ1-3	CASSKGSAGNTIYF
TRBD1	TRBV30	TRBJ2-7	CAWSGQGASRRYF
.	TRBV14	TRBJ2-7	CASSVRGSYEQYF
TRBD2	TRBV3-1/TRBV3-2	TRBJ2-5	CASSSGGETQYF
TRBD2	TRBV7-2	TRBJ2-2	CASSMTSGSELFF
.	TRBV7-9	TRBJ2-7	CASSLRDYEQYF
.	TRBV20-1	TRBJ1-2	CSASQGGDYGYTF
.	TRBV29-1	TRBJ1-4	CSVEDPTATNEKLFF
TRBD1	TRBV7-9	TRBJ2-2	CASSRDRGRSGELFF
TRBD1	TRBV29-1	TRBJ2-5	CSVYTGTGDETQYF
.	TRBV19	TRBJ2-1	CASSILESEQFF
.	TRBV2	TRBJ1-1	CASRDRDGDMNTEAFF
TRBD1	TRBV24-1	TRBJ2-4	CATSDTRQGPLAKNIQYF
TRBD2	TRBV27	TRBJ2-7	CASSLSPSGGGGQYF
.	TRBV10-3	TRBJ1-1	CAISERGRDTEAFF
.	TRBV4-3	TRBJ1-2	CASSHRVSYGYTF
.	TRBV10-2	TRBJ2-1	CASRAGAGVNEQFF
.	TRBV29-1	TRBJ2-2	CSGTDTGELFF
.	TRBV28	TRBJ1-5	CATLSRASPSTQHF
TRBD1	TRBV18	TRBJ1-1	CASSPGTGPAFF
TRBD2	TRBV14	TRBJ2-1	CASSQVVLAKTYNEQFF
TRBD1	TRBV7-2	TRBJ1-6	CASSQTGDSPLHF